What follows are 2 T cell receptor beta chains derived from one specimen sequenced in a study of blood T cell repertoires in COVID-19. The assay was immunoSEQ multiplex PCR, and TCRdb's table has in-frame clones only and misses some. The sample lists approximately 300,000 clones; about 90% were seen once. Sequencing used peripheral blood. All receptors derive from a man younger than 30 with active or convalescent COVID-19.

CDR3 bases: TGTGCCAGTAGTCCCCGGGGGGTCAATGAGCAGTTCTTC. Encoded protein: CASSPRGVNEQFF. This sequence joins TRBV19 and TRBJ2-1, with 7 bases identical to TRBD2. The CDR3 has 13 amino acids. Germline V gives CDR1 LNHDA, CDR2 SQIVND (reference sequence). The V segment lost 5 bases and the J segment 6 bases; nucleotides outside the gene matches: 4.

The CDR3 sequence: CATRQEGNTEAFF. DNA for the CDR3: TGTGCCACCAGACAGGAAGGGAACACTGAAGCTTTCTTT. The chain combines TRBV24-1 with TRBJ1-1, with a tentative D call TRBD1 (5 bases). The germline CDR1 and CDR2 sequences are KGHDR and SFDVKD. The CDR3 is 13 residues long. V was shortened by 7 bases and J by 1 base, with 9 bases between the two germline ends.